This TCR beta chain was recorded in a study of memory CD4+ T cells and cytomegalovirus serostatus. The germline CDR1 and CDR2 sequences are SGHNT and YYREEE (reference sequence). This CDR3 is built from 13 residues. Between the trimmed V and J ends, which lost 1 base and 6 bases, there was a span of 10 bases. Generated by immunoSEQ multiplex PCR, the TCRdb table keeps only in-frame clones and is missing some. The sample contains about 75,000 clones, approximately 78% of which appear only once. The sort gate was single viable CD3+CD4+CD8-CD45RO+ cells for memory CD4+ T cells. After thawing, CD4+ T cells were positively selected. This clone showed up just a few times.

The chain recombines TRBV5-4 with TRBJ1-2; a weak D match, TRBD1 (5 bases). The clonotype comes from an adult in good health and CMV-seropositive. The source material was memory CD4+ T cells from blood. Here the CDR3 DNA reads TGTGCCAGCAGCTTGCGCAGGGACCATGGCTACACCTTC. It encodes CASSLRRDHGYTF.